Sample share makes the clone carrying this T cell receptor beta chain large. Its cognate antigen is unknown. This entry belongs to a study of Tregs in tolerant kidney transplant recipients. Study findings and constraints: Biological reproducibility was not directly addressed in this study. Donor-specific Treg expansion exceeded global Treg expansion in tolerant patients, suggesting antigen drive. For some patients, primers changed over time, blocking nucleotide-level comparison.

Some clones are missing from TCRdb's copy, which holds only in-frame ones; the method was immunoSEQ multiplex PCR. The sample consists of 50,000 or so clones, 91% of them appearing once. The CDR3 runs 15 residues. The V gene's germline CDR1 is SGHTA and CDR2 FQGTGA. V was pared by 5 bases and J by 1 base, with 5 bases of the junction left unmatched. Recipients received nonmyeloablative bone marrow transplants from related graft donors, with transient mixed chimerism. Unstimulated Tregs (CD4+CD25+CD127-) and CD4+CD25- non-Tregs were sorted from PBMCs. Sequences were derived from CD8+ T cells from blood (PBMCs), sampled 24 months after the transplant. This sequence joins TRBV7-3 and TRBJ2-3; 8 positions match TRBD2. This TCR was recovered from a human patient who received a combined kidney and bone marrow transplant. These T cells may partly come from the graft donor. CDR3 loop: CASSRLAYGTDTQYF. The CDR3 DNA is TGTGCCAGCAGCCGACTAGCGTATGGCACAGATACGCAGTATTTT. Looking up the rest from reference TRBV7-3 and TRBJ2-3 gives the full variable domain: GAGVSQTPSNKVTEKGKYVELRCDPISGHTALYWYRQSLGQGPEFLIYFQGTGAADDSGLPNDRFFAVRPEGSVSTLKIQRTERGDSAVYLCASSRLAYGTDTQYFGPGTRLTVL.